This is a list of T cell receptor beta chains from one sample in a study of cytomegalovirus exposure and HLA in healthy donors. The method was immunoSEQ multiplex PCR; TCRdb's version includes in-frame clones alone and lacks a portion of them. This table has approximately 190,000 clones, about 80% appearing once. The sequencing input was PBMCs. These receptors were taken from a man in his forties in good health and CMV-seropositive. The CDR3 runs from the conserved cysteine through the conserved F or W. The order of the fields is J gene, clone size, D gene, V gene, CDR3 DNA, CDR3 protein. D genes are given only for firm matches. A clone size is listed for some rows: how often the clone was seen (once, few, many), or a class if it is expanded.

j_call: TRBJ2-3; clone_size: .; d_call: TRBD2; v_call: TRBV6-5; cdr3_nt: TGTGCCAGCAAGACGGGGGGGCCGGGAGATACGCAGTATTTT; cdr3_aa: CASKTGGPGDTQYF
j_call: TRBJ1-6; clone_size: .; d_call: TRBD1; v_call: TRBV5-4; cdr3_nt: TGTGCCAGCAGCGTAGGACAGGGTGGTTCACCCCTCCACTTT; cdr3_aa: CASSVGQGGSPLHF
j_call: TRBJ2-7; clone_size: .; d_call: .; v_call: TRBV7-6; cdr3_nt: TGTGCCAGCAGCCCGGCGCGGACCTACGAGCAGTACTTC; cdr3_aa: CASSPARTYEQYF
j_call: TRBJ2-7; clone_size: .; d_call: TRBD1; v_call: TRBV2; cdr3_nt: TGTGCCAGCAGCCCAAAACCCGGGACAGAAAAATACGAGCAGTACTTC; cdr3_aa: CASSPKPGTEKYEQYF
j_call: TRBJ2-7; clone_size: .; d_call: .; v_call: TRBV5-1; cdr3_nt: TGCGCCAGCAGCTTGGTTACAGGGCTGGGAGAGTACGAGCAGTACTTC; cdr3_aa: CASSLVTGLGEYEQYF
j_call: TRBJ2-6; clone_size: .; d_call: TRBD2; v_call: TRBV7-7; cdr3_nt: TGTGCCAGCAGCCCCGGGAGGTCGGGAGCCAACGTCCTGACTTTC; cdr3_aa: CASSPGRSGANVLTF
j_call: TRBJ1-1; clone_size: once; d_call: .; v_call: TRBV2; cdr3_nt: TGTGCCATCGTACTCGCGATCGAAGCTTTCTTT; cdr3_aa: CAIVLAIEAFF
j_call: TRBJ1-1; clone_size: few; d_call: .; v_call: TRBV9; cdr3_nt: TGTGCCAGTACTCCAAGACGGGACACCACTGAAGCTTTCTTT; cdr3_aa: CASTPRRDTTEAFF
j_call: TRBJ2-7; clone_size: .; d_call: TRBD1; v_call: TRBV28; cdr3_nt: TGTGCCAGCAGTTTAGCAGGCCAAGGACAGGGGTACTACGAGCAGTACTTC; cdr3_aa: CASSLAGQGQGYYEQYF
j_call: TRBJ2-2; clone_size: .; d_call: TRBD2; v_call: TRBV11-3; cdr3_nt: TGTGCCAGCAGCTTAGCCGGACTAGCTCAGAACACCGGGGAGCTGTTTTTT; cdr3_aa: CASSLAGLAQNTGELFF
j_call: TRBJ2-5; clone_size: .; d_call: TRBD1; v_call: TRBV5-1; cdr3_nt: TGCGCCAGCAGCTGGACCGGGACAGGGGACGCGGGCGTAGGAGAGACCCAGTACTTC; cdr3_aa: CASSWTGTGDAGVGETQYF
j_call: TRBJ2-7; clone_size: .; d_call: .; v_call: TRBV6-4; cdr3_nt: TGTGCCAGCAGTGACTGGCGGGTTGGGTACGAGCAGTACTTC; cdr3_aa: CASSDWRVGYEQYF
j_call: TRBJ2-1; clone_size: .; d_call: .; v_call: TRBV7-2; cdr3_nt: TGTGCCAGCAGCTCGTCCCCGTCTACCTACAATGAGCAGTTCTTC; cdr3_aa: CASSSSPSTYNEQFF
j_call: TRBJ1-5; clone_size: .; d_call: .; v_call: TRBV21-1; cdr3_nt: TGTGCCAGCAACCAGCGGGGAAGCAATCAGCCCCAGCATTTT; cdr3_aa: CASNQRGSNQPQHF
j_call: TRBJ2-2; clone_size: many; d_call: .; v_call: TRBV5-1; cdr3_nt: TGCGCCAGCAGCTTCGCGGGTTCGGCCGGGGAGCTGTTTTTT; cdr3_aa: CASSFAGSAGELFF
j_call: TRBJ2-1; clone_size: .; d_call: TRBD1; v_call: TRBV29-1; cdr3_nt: TGCAGCTCTCTCCGGGACAGGGGGCTCGGTGAGCAGTTCTTC; cdr3_aa: CSSLRDRGLGEQFF
j_call: TRBJ1-2; clone_size: .; d_call: .; v_call: TRBV4-1; cdr3_nt: TGCGCCAGCAGCCAAGTTATTGATTGGCAGGACTATGGCTACACCTTC; cdr3_aa: CASSQVIDWQDYGYTF
j_call: TRBJ1-2; clone_size: .; d_call: .; v_call: TRBV4-1; cdr3_nt: TGCGCCAGCAGCCAAGCCCAAGGGGGGGGGCGAAATGCCTATGGCTACACCTTC; cdr3_aa: CASSQAQGGGRNAYGYTF
j_call: TRBJ2-3; clone_size: .; d_call: .; v_call: TRBV5-1; cdr3_nt: TGCGCCAGCAGCTTGGGACAGAGGCCCACAGATACGCAGTATTTT; cdr3_aa: CASSLGQRPTDTQYF
j_call: TRBJ1-6; clone_size: once; d_call: .; v_call: TRBV27; cdr3_nt: TGTGCCAGCTCTAGCCTCCTTAACCTCTATAATTCACCCCTCCACTTT; cdr3_aa: CASSSLLNLYNSPLHF
j_call: TRBJ1-2; clone_size: .; d_call: .; v_call: TRBV27; cdr3_nt: TGTGCCAGTAGTTTAGTAGAGGGTTATGGCTACACCTTC; cdr3_aa: CASSLVEGYGYTF
j_call: TRBJ1-1; clone_size: .; d_call: .; v_call: TRBV6-6; cdr3_nt: TGTGCCAGCAGTTACTCCCCTCAGGCTGAAGCTTTCTTT; cdr3_aa: CASSYSPQAEAFF
j_call: TRBJ1-2; clone_size: .; d_call: .; v_call: TRBV5-1; cdr3_nt: TGCGCCAGCAGCTTGGGAGGGGAGGGTTATGGCTACACCTTC; cdr3_aa: CASSLGGEGYGYTF
j_call: TRBJ1-4; clone_size: .; d_call: TRBD1; v_call: TRBV5-1; cdr3_nt: TGCGCCAGCAGCTTGGCCCAGGGGGGAGAAAAACTGTTTTTT; cdr3_aa: CASSLAQGGEKLFF
j_call: TRBJ2-1; clone_size: .; d_call: TRBD2; v_call: TRBV18; cdr3_nt: TGTGCCAGCTCACCACAACTAGCGGGAGTGGACAATGAGCAGTTCTTC; cdr3_aa: CASSPQLAGVDNEQFF
j_call: TRBJ2-5; clone_size: .; d_call: TRBD1; v_call: TRBV7-3; cdr3_nt: TGTGCCAGCAGTAAGGGGGCGGGAGAGACCCAGTACTTC; cdr3_aa: CASSKGAGETQYF
j_call: TRBJ2-1; clone_size: .; d_call: TRBD2; v_call: TRBV7-7; cdr3_nt: TGTGCCAGCAGCCCCCTGGCGGGGGAGTCGGAGCAGTTCTTC; cdr3_aa: CASSPLAGESEQFF
j_call: TRBJ2-2; clone_size: .; d_call: TRBD2; v_call: TRBV30; cdr3_nt: TGTGCCTGGGGGCTTAGCGGGAGACCCGGGGAGCTGTTTTTT; cdr3_aa: CAWGLSGRPGELFF
j_call: TRBJ1-1; clone_size: .; d_call: TRBD1; v_call: TRBV25-1; cdr3_nt: TGTGCCAGCAGTGAGGGGCAGGGGGCGGACACTGAAGCTTTCTTT; cdr3_aa: CASSEGQGADTEAFF